The entry below describes one T cell receptor (beta chain). This sample was included in a study of blood T cell repertoires in COVID-19. Study-level information: The United States, Italy and Spain supplied acute and convalescent COVID-19 samples. PBMCs, B-cell-depleted T cells, or T cells were the source of the cDNA or gDNA that made up the material.

Under the authors' procedure: Counts of nucleated cells, estimated from reference gene primer amplification, were obtained. Repertoires were generated with immunoSEQ multiplex PCR, while TCRdb's copy carries only in-frame clones and drops some. V, J and clone size reflect that table, while D and trimming were determined from the DNA. The sample includes over 350,000 clones, roughly 91% seen only once; the top ten take 4.3%. The sequence was collected from a woman aged 25 to 39 with acute or convalescent COVID-19. The source material was peripheral blood.

The CDR3 nucleotides read TGTGCCAGCAGCTCCCACGTAGGACTGACGGGTTATAGCAATCAGCCCCAGCATTTT. This translates into CASSSHVGLTGYSNQPQHF. V usage is TRBV21-1 and J usage is TRBJ1-5. TRBV21-1 is a pseudogene locus. The CDR3 extends over 19 amino acids.